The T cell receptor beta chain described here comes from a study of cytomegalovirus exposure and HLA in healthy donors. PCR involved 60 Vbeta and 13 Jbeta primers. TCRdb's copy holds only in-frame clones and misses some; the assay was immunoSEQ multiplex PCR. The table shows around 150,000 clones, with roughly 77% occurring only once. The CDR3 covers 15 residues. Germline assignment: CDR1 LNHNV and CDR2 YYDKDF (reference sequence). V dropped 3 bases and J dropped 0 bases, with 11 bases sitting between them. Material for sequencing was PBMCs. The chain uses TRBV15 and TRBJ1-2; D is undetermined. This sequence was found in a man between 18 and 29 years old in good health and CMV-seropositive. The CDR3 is CATSSERGPNYGYTF. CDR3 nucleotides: TGTGCCACCAGCAGCGAGCGAGGGCCTAACTATGGCTACACCTTC.